The sequence of this TCR beta chain was determined in a study of CD8 T cells in Susac syndrome. With random hexamers, reverse transcription was performed on 0.5 to 1 ug of RNA. TCR beta CDR3 was amplified by immunoSEQ covering 54 Vbeta and 13 Jbeta. TCRdb processed the immunoSEQ multiplex PCR reads anew with MiXCR; each CDR3 protein has one entry. The table includes about 300,000 distinct CDR3 sequences, about 90% detected once. Germline V gene sequence: CDR1 SGHAT, CDR2 FQNNGV. The junction had 7 bases not matched to a gene; V was cut back by 4 bases and J by 2 bases. The CDR3 is made up of 16 amino acids. CD8+ and CD4+ T cells from blood underwent TCR beta sequencing, which was carried out in a high-throughput format. The multiple sclerosis control group consisted of treatment-naive patients whose relapsing-remitting disease, which was either stable or active, fulfilled revised McDonald criteria.

This clonotype originated in a human donor with multiple sclerosis. V usage is TRBV11-2 and J usage is TRBJ2-1; 8 nucleotides match TRBD2. Specimen: CD4+ T cells from PBMCs. Written as DNA, the CDR3 is TGTGCCAGCAGCTCGAGTGCGGGGGGCGCCTACAATGAGCAGTTCTTC. It translates to CASSSSAGGAYNEQFF.